The entry that follows covers one TCR beta chain sequence. Its antigen is unidentified. These data are taken from a study of cytomegalovirus exposure and HLA in healthy donors. Profiling relied on immunoSEQ multiplex PCR, and the TCRdb table lists in-frame clones only, not all of them. The data show over 200,000 clones, around nine tenths seen once. Whole-study results and caveats: It was reported that the classifier diagnosed cytomegalovirus status with high specificity and sensitivity in both the original and validation cohorts. Usually a TCR sequence was rare, but some public TCRs were found in many donors.

The validation cohort, a group of 120 subjects, included the donors and was separate from the roughly 620-subject first cohort. This receptor was obtained from a woman younger than 35 in good health and CMV-seronegative. The sequencing sample was made of PBMCs.

CDR3 loop: CSDTPGGVLNYGYTF. For the CDR3, the DNA is TGCAGCGACACCCCCGGGGGGGTCCTTAACTATGGCTACACCTTC. This chain uses TRBV29-1 with TRBJ1-2; a weak D match, TRBD1 (5 bases). The CDR3 covers 15 residues. With 7 bases removed from V and 1 base from J, the gap between germline ends came to 19 bases. Germline V gene lookup returns CDR1 SQVTM and CDR2 ANQGSEA.